Here is one TCR beta chain with its context. V lost 6 bases and J 2 bases, leaving 8 bases between the germline ends. This CDR3 has 12 amino acids. Germline CDR1 reads ENHRY; CDR2 reads SYGVKD. This sample was included in a study of cytomegalovirus exposure and HLA in healthy donors. 60 Vbeta and 13 Jbeta primers were used in PCR. Produced via immunoSEQ multiplex PCR; TCRdb's table is partial and in-frame only. Here the sample spans 150,000 or so clones, over 65% being singletons. This clonotype was obtained from a woman aged 35 to 49 in good health and CMV-seronegative. The sequenced sample was PBMCs. The gene calls are TRBV10-3 and TRBJ2-7; possible D gene TRBD2, 5 bases. CDR3 region: CAISTGAYEQYF. CDR3 DNA: TGTGCCATCAGCACCGGGGCCTACGAGCAGTACTTC.